This TCR beta chain comes out of a study of T cell responses to AZD1222 COVID-19 vaccine. Broader study findings: No day 14 peak samples; only post-peak repertoires were characterized. Donors in the cohort were predominantly white British and more often female, and clonal diversity was possibly underestimated.

Sequencing used immunoSEQ multiplex PCR; TCRdb keeps in-frame clones, though not all of them. Among about 140,000 clones listed, around 90% were seen once. For this clone: The target antigen is unknown.

Trimming removed 5 bases at V and 3 bases at J, with 25 bases between. The CDR3 has 18 residues. The germline gives CDR1 LGHNA, CDR2 YNFKEQ. This material consisted of peripheral blood, taken on day 0 of AZD1222 vaccination. The chain carries TRBV4-2 and TRBJ1-2; tentative D call: TRBD1 (5 bases). The TCR comes from an adult in good health. CDR3 sequence reads: CASSLIQEGFKRDYGYTF. CDR3 DNA: TGTGCCAGCAGCTTGATACAGGAAGGTTTCAAAAGAGACTATGGCTACACCTTC.